This T cell receptor beta chain was sequenced for a study of Ad26.COV2.S vaccination and SARS-CoV-2 variants. Sequenced by immunoSEQ multiplex PCR; TCRdb stores in-frame clones only, minus some. The sample has about 370,000 clones, approximately 86% seen once. V lost 1 base to trimming and J lost 3 bases, with 15 bases between them. This CDR3 has 16 amino acids. Germline CDR1 is SGHKS and CDR2 is YYEKEE (reference sequence). The treatment is: 15 to 20 received Ad26.COV2.S at low or high dose, single or two shots; a few received placebo; per-sample allocation not given. Repertoires come from day 63 after the first vaccine or placebo injection.

Specimen: peripheral blood, collected in a trial of Ad26.COV2.S vaccine versus placebo. The chain is built from TRBV5-5 and TRBJ2-3; D might be TRBD2 (7 bases). The source is a person between 18 and 65 years old who received the Ad26.COV2.S COVID-19 vaccine or a placebo. The CDR3 nucleotides are TGTGCCAGCAGCTTGATTGGGGGGGCCGGTACAGATACGCAGTATTTT. Encoded protein: CASSLIGGAGTDTQYF.